The entry below describes one T cell receptor (beta chain). Its antigen remains unknown. The sample is drawn from a study of long-term antiretroviral therapy in people with HIV. Study conclusions and caveats: Regardless of time point, clones expanded before ART dominated the repertoire.

The V gene's germline CDR1 is SGHAT and CDR2 FQNNGV. The CDR3 loop spans 15 amino acids. The V gene lost 7 bases and the J gene lost 5 bases, with 17 bases spanning the gap. Amounts of roughly 0.85-10 million cryopreserved PBMC were held in the samples before DNA extraction. Version v3.0 of the immunoSEQ assay was performed at survey level. Sequenced by immunoSEQ multiplex PCR; TCRdb stores in-frame clones only, minus some. There are around 16,000 clones in the sample; approximately 83% occur only once, and about 18% lies in the top ten. The TCR was taken from a man aged 35 to 55 with HIV. The chain couples TRBV11-2 to TRBJ2-2; D perhaps matches TRBD1 (6 bases). The specimen was unsorted PBMCs, collected just before starting antiretroviral therapy. The DNA of the CDR3 is TGTGCCAGCACCGTTCAGGGGTTGTGGACCGGGGAGCTGTTTTTT. This encodes CASTVQGLWTGELFF.